This record covers a single T cell receptor beta chain. Antigen specificity is unknown. A junction end diverges from the germline sequence, so it may reflect a read error. The record originates from a study of T cells in Graves' hyperthyroidism and ophthalmopathy. RNA transcripts provided the source from which TCR beta CDR3 regions were amplified. When the TCR CDR3 underwent first-round RT-PCR, the HTBI primer set was used. Each CDR3 protein is one row after TCRdb ran MiXCR on the multiplex PCR reads. The sample has 550,000 to 700,000 distinct CDR3 sequences, 40% to 55% seen once. Study-wide results and limits: Clonotypes that were expanded in thyroid above 0.001 mostly appeared in blood too.

This CDR3 comprises 15 residues. Germline CDR1 is WSHSY and CDR2 is SAAADI. The sequence was collected from an adult woman with Graves' disease, either hyperthyroidism or ophthalmopathy (not recorded which). The J gene is TRBJ2-2, the V gene TRBV10-2; TRBD1 matches at 9 bases. Specimen: peripheral blood or thyroid tissue (not recorded which). The CDR3 nucleotides are TGCGCCAGAAGTGAGAGGGGGACAGGGATCGGGGAGCTGTTTTTT. It encodes CARSERGTGIGELFF.